Below, 12 T cell receptor beta chains from the same sample are listed, as sequenced in a study of T cells in narcolepsy. Here immunoSEQ multiplex PCR was the method, and the copy in TCRdb shows in-frame clones only, minus some. The table shows tens of thousands of clones, with 70% to 85% occurring only once. Sequencing was done on a sample of CD45RA- memory CD4+ T cells from PBMCs. The receptors were gathered from a human donor with narcolepsy.

This clone was observed a few times. The chain carries TRBV19 and TRBJ1-4; D remains unclear. Trimming shortened V by 7 bases and J by 3 bases, and 12 bases separated the two germline ends. The CDR3 extends over 14 amino acids. From germline, CDR1 is LNHDA and CDR2 SQIVND (reference sequence). The CDR3 protein is CASISLEANEKLFF. CDR3 coding DNA: TGTGCCAGTATCTCCCTGGAGGCTAATGAAAAACTGTTTTTT.

The V and J genes are TRBV7-2 and TRBJ2-2; weak D call: TRBD1 (7 bases). CDR3 size: 16 residues. V was clipped by 5 bases and J by 6 bases, with 19 bases between them. The V gene's germline CDR1 is SGHTA and CDR2 FQGNSA. DNA of the CDR3: TGTGCCAGCAGCCGTAACCCAGGGGGGAGGTCCGGGGAGCTGTTTTTT. Translated, it gives CASSRNPGGRSGELFF.

This clone was observed a single time. The genes are TRBV19 and TRBJ1-3; D uncertain. V was shortened by 2 bases and J by 0 bases, with 14 bases between the two germline ends. CDR3 length equals 17 residues. Germline CDR1 LNHDA, CDR2 SQIVND (reference sequence). The CDR3 protein is CASSIMWSSVSGNTIYF. CDR3 nucleotides: TGTGCCAGTAGTATAATGTGGAGTTCGGTCTCTGGAAACACCATATATTTT.

CDR3 in amino acids: CASSFERGGHEQFF. Written as DNA, the CDR3 is TGTGCCAGCAGCTTTGAGCGGGGGGGCCATGAGCAGTTCTTC. This chain joins TRBV11-3 and TRBJ2-1; TRBD2 matches at 10 bases. V dropped 3 bases and J dropped 8; count of bases not matched to a gene: 4. CDR1 SGHNT and CDR2 YENEEA come from the germline V gene. The CDR3 has 14 residues.

The V and J genes are TRBV19 and TRBJ2-2, with a weak D call TRBD1 (6 bases). The CDR3 covers 16 residues. The germline V gene encodes CDR1 LNHDA and CDR2 SQIVND (reference sequence). V lost 5 bases and J 6 bases, leaving 19 bases between the germline ends. CDR3 loop: CASSARGSISPGELFF. CDR3 in DNA: TGTGCCAGTAGTGCCAGGGGTTCTATTTCGCCCGGGGAGCTGTTTTTT.

This chain links TRBV19 with TRBJ1-5; D gene ambiguous. CDR3 size: 14 residues. Germline-derived CDR1 and CDR2 are LNHDA and SQIVND (reference sequence). V was cut by 3 bases and J by 4 bases, with 10 bases left in between. The CDR3 DNA reads as TGTGCCAGTAGTATTACCGGCGATAATCAGCCCCAGCATTTT. Translation: CASSITGDNQPQHF.

The CDR3 protein is CASRGNAGGLTYEQYF. In DNA form, the CDR3 reads TGCGCCAGCAGGGGCAATGCGGGGGGCCTGACCTACGAGCAGTACTTC. The chain joins TRBV10-2 to TRBJ2-7; TRBD2 matches 8 bases. This CDR3 region has 16 residues. Germline V gene data show CDR1 as WSHSY and CDR2 as SAAADI. Unmatched junction bases numbered 12, after V lost 6 bases and J lost 2 bases.

This clone was recorded once. The limits of the CDR3 on the DNA are not certain, so only TCRdb's listed CDR3 is given. V and J are TRBV27 and TRBJ2-7. The CDR3 spans 14 residues, counting both ends. Looked up from germline, CDR1 is MNHEY and CDR2 is SMNVEV (reference sequence). The CDR3 sequence is CASSSSGRSYEQYF.

The chain couples TRBV12-5 to TRBJ2-5; perhaps TRBD1 as D (6 bases). This CDR3 comprises 16 residues. The V end lost 2 bases, the J end lost 7 bases, and 20 bases lay between the germline ends. Germline CDR1 reads LGHNT; CDR2 reads FRNRAP. CDR3 in DNA: TGTGCTAGTGGTTTGACTTCCGGGACACCCGGCGGGACCCAGTACTTC. Protein sequence: CASGLTSGTPGGTQYF.

V usage is TRBV7-2 and J usage is TRBJ2-7; 13 nucleotides match TRBD2. The J segment lost 3 bases and the V segment lost 4 bases, leaving 3 bases of the junction unmatched. The germline V gene encodes CDR1 SGHTA and CDR2 FQGNSA. This CDR3 spans 15 amino acids. This CDR3 is CASSWGLAGIYEQYF. The DNA for the CDR3 is TGTGCCAGCAGCTGGGGACTAGCGGGGATCTACGAGCAGTACTTC. The whole variable domain, remainder taken from reference TRBV7-2 and TRBJ2-7, is GAGVSQSPSNKVTEKGKDVELRCDPISGHTALYWYRQSLGQGLEFLIYFQGNSAPDKSGLPSDRFSAERTGGSVSTLTIQRTQQEDSAVYLCASSWGLAGIYEQYFGPGTRLTVT.

The count of this clone is one. CDR3: CASSEGVYGYTF. The DNA of the CDR3 is TGTGCCAGCAGTGAAGGGGTCTATGGCTACACCTTC. The chain has TRBV2 and TRBJ1-2; D call uncertain. The CDR3 consists of 12 residues. V lost 1 base and J 4 bases, leaving 4 bases between the germline ends. The germline V gene has CDR1 SNHLY and CDR2 FYNNEI.

The chain employs TRBV9 and TRBJ2-1; D not certain. The V gene's germline CDR1 is SGDLS and CDR2 YYNGEE. Trimming took off 6 bases at V and 6 bases at J, with 13 bases between the two ends. The CDR3 covers 13 residues. The CDR3 protein is CASTPGWPNEQFF. For the CDR3, the DNA is TGTGCCAGCACCCCCGGTTGGCCCAATGAGCAGTTCTTC.